This T cell receptor (beta chain) was sequenced for a study of T cells in women clearing cervical HPV infection. Across the study: Controls gave blood once infection was undetectable; cases at lesion identification. For cases, blood was sampled a median approximately 150 days after lesion detection, interquartile range about 90 to 230 days.

Some clones are missing from TCRdb's copy, which holds only in-frame ones; the method was immunoSEQ multiplex PCR. Its table lists tens of thousands of clones. CDR1 and CDR2 from the germline V gene are SGHTA and FQGNSA. Between the trimmed V and J ends, which lost 2 bases and 4 bases, there was a span of 6 bases. The CDR3 has 12 residues. Turning to this clone: Coverage ceases 3 residues before the CDR3 finishes, and the germline J gene fills in the end.

The origin of this receptor is a woman aged 18 to 75 with a cervical HPV16 infection that either progressed to CIN3+ or cleared (not recorded which). Sequenced input: blood buffy coat. The chain is built from TRBV7-2 and TRBJ2-7, with D unresolved. CDR3 DNA (partial): TGTGCCAGCAGCTTACTAGGTTACGAG. It is translated as CASSLLGYE. The full CDR3 sequence reads CASSLLGYEQYF.